This T cell receptor (beta chain) derives from a study of response to subunit inactivated influenza vaccine. The germline CDR1 and CDR2 sequences are LGHNA and YSLEER. The CDR3 is made up of 14 amino acids. V gave up 3 bases and J gave up 5 bases; unmatched junction bases: 7. One entry per CDR3 protein results from TCRdb running MiXCR on the RT-PCR reads. The sample lists under 850,000 distinct CDR3 sequences; less than 20% were seen once. The chain has TRBV4-3 and TRBJ2-7; 7 positions match TRBD1. The origin of this receptor is a man aged 45-65 years who received an inactivated influenza vaccine. This specimen was PBMCs from blood, taken around 5 days after vaccination. CDR3 in DNA: TGCGCCAGCAGCCAGGAACGGGACAGCCACGAGCAGTACTTC. It translates to CASSQERDSHEQYF.